Reported below is one T cell receptor beta chain. Its antigen is not identified. This entry comes from a study of cytomegalovirus exposure and HLA in healthy donors. CDR3 length: 14 amino acids. Looked up from germline, CDR1 is MNHNS and CDR2 is SASEGT. Trimming removed 2 bases from V and 7 bases from J, with 15 bases in between. Sequenced by immunoSEQ multiplex PCR; TCRdb stores in-frame clones only, minus some. Of tens of thousands of clones in the sample, around 94% were seen once. General study findings and limits: The classifier reportedly diagnosed cytomegalovirus status with high specificity and sensitivity.

The TCR comes from a woman aged 18-35 years in good health and CMV-seropositive. The chain has TRBV6-1 and TRBJ2-7; TRBD2 is a possible D gene (6 bases). The specimen was PBMCs. As DNA, the CDR3 is TGTGCCAGCAGTGAATATCCGGGGGTAGGGGAGCAGTACTTC. Its translation is CASSEYPGVGEQYF.